One sample yielded the 15 T cell receptor beta chains listed below, sequenced in a study of T cell repertoires in cytomegalovirus infection. Their antigen targets remain unknown. One entry per CDR3 protein results from TCRdb running MiXCR on the reads. This table holds roughly 860,000 distinct CDR3 sequences, roughly 33% found once. Sequencing was performed on cultured CD8+ T cells from PBMCs, taken from culture after CMV antigen stimulation. The origin of the receptors is a human donor in good health (CMV status not recorded). Some clones in this sample may be carry-over from other donors' samples.

This clonotype showed up many times. This chain joins TRBV7-6 and TRBJ2-5, with a tentative D call TRBD2 (5 bases). V lost 2 bases and J lost 2, with 12 bases in between. The CDR3 is 15 amino acids. Germline CDR1 and CDR2: SGHVS and FNYEAQ. CDR3 nucleotide sequence: TGTGCCAGCAGCTTAAGGGCGCCGGGGCAAGAGACCCAGTACTTC. Protein sequence: CASSLRAPGQETQYF.

The J gene is TRBJ2-5, the V gene TRBV9, with TRBD2 matching over 11 bases. Trimming removed 1 base from V and 1 base from J; junction bases left unmatched: 3. Per the germline V gene, CDR1 is SGDLS and CDR2 is YYNGEE. This CDR3 contains 16 residues. DNA for the CDR3: TGTGCCAGCAGCGTAACTAGCGGGGGCTTCCAAGAGACCCAGTACTTC. It codes for CASSVTSGGFQETQYF.

This chain links TRBV6-5 with TRBJ2-1; D is unclear. Germline V gene data show CDR1 as MNHEY and CDR2 as SVGAGI. There are 13 residues in the CDR3. Trimming took off 0 bases at V and 9 bases at J, with 9 bases between the two ends. The CDR3 region has the DNA TGTGCCAGCAGTTACTCTGGGCAGATTGAGCAGTTCTTC. Its translation is CASSYSGQIEQFF.

This chain joins TRBV10-2 and TRBJ1-1; D not certain. Trimming took 3 bases from V and 4 from J, leaving 12 bases between them. Germline V gene data show CDR1 as WSHSY and CDR2 as SAAADI. This CDR3 has 14 residues. The CDR3 region is CASSEVGRGTEAFF. The CDR3 nucleotides are TGCGCCAGCAGTGAAGTGGGCCGGGGCACTGAAGCTTTCTTT.

The genes are TRBV18 and TRBJ1-5; the D is unclear. Germline CDR1 KGHSH, CDR2 LQKENI. Trimming took off 2 bases at V and 2 bases at J, with 16 bases between the two ends. The CDR3 is 17 residues long. This CDR3 reads CASSPNGILRGNQPQHF. CDR3 nucleotides: TGTGCCAGCTCACCAAATGGCATCCTTCGGGGCAATCAGCCCCAGCATTTT.

The chain uses TRBV7-2 and TRBJ1-1, with a tentative D call TRBD1 (6 bases). The CDR3 runs to 15 residues. Germline V gene lookup returns CDR1 SGHTA and CDR2 FQGNSA. Trimming left V 2 bases short and J 2 bases short, with 12 bases between. DNA of the CDR3: TGTGCCAGCAGCTTACCCGGGACATATAACACTGAAGCTTTCTTT. Translating gives CASSLPGTYNTEAFF. The whole variable domain, filled in from reference TRBV7-2 and TRBJ1-1, reads GAGVSQSPSNKVTEKGKDVELRCDPISGHTALYWYRQSLGQGLEFLIYFQGNSAPDKSGLPSDRFSAERTGGSVSTLTIQRTQQEDSAVYLCASSLPGTYNTEAFFGQGTRLTVV.

This clonotype was seen more than once but under ten times. The rearrangement uses TRBV5-1 and TRBJ1-1; TRBD1 matches at 11 bases. This CDR3 is built from 15 residues. The J segment lost 4 bases and the V segment lost 4 bases, leaving 6 bases of the junction unmatched. CDR1 and CDR2 from the germline V gene are SGHRS and YFSETQ. CDR3: CASSGQGALRTEAFF. Written as DNA, the CDR3 is TGCGCCAGCAGCGGACAGGGGGCCCTACGCACTGAAGCTTTCTTT.

With regard to this clonotype: Since a much larger clone is just one base distant, this may be a read error. J is TRBJ2-7 and V is TRBV7-6, with 8 positions matching TRBD2. The CDR3 spans 14 residues. Per germline, CDR1 SGHVS and CDR2 FNYEAQ. The DNA for the CDR3 is TGTGTCAGCAGCCCGGGGGGGGGCACCTACGAGCAGTACTTC. Protein product: CVSSPGGGTYEQYF.

J is TRBJ2-3 and V is TRBV6-5, with a tentative D call TRBD1 (5 bases). This CDR3 has 14 amino acids. Trimming removed 6 bases from V and 5 bases from J, with 15 bases in between. The germline V gene has CDR1 MNHEY and CDR2 SVGAGI. CDR3 in DNA: TGTGCCAGCAGCCTCGAGACAGCGAGAGATACGCAGTATTTT. Its protein is CASSLETARDTQYF.

This clonotype has just a few counts. The J gene is TRBJ1-2, the V gene TRBV28; maybe TRBD1 (6 bases). V lost 4 bases to trimming and J lost 0 bases, with 24 bases between them. Per the germline V gene, CDR1 is MDHEN and CDR2 is SYDVKM. The CDR3 totals 19 residues. CDR3 DNA sequence: TGTGCCAGCAGTTCTACCAGATGGGGCCGGGACAAAGCTAACTATGGCTACACCTTC. This gives the protein CASSSTRWGRDKANYGYTF.

This clonotype was seen a handful of times. This chain connects TRBV4-1 to TRBJ2-1; 8 positions match TRBD1. CDR3 length: 16 residues. V lost 0 bases to trimming and J lost 3 bases; unmatched junction nucleotides: 4. From germline, CDR1 is MGHRA and CDR2 YSYEKL. The DNA for the CDR3 is TGCGCCAGCAGCCAAGATCCAGGGGGCATCTACAATGAGCAGTTCTTC. The encoded protein is CASSQDPGGIYNEQFF.

The chain employs TRBV6-2 or TRBV6-3 and TRBJ2-4; 9 nucleotides line up with TRBD2. Losses at the gene ends were 7 bases for V and 2 bases for J; bases not matched to a gene: 9. The CDR3 runs to 16 residues. Germline lookup yields CDR1 MNHEY and CDR2 SVGEGT. Written as DNA, the CDR3 is TGTGCCAGCACCCCTTCCGGGACTAGCACCAAAAACATTCAGTACTTC. Translation gives CASTPSGTSTKNIQYF.

This clonotype was observed a handful of times. The V and J genes are TRBV12-3 or TRBV12-4 and TRBJ2-1, with unresolved D. V dropped 3 bases and J dropped 9 bases, with 9 bases sitting between them. The CDR3 has 12 amino acids. In DNA form, the CDR3 reads TGTGCCAGCAGTTTGTCGGAACCTGAGCAGTTCTTC. This sequence encodes CASSLSEPEQFF.

The CDR3 here is CASSWGVERNIKDTQYF. The DNA of the CDR3 is TGTGCCAGCAGTTGGGGGGTAGAGAGAAATATTAAAGATACGCAGTATTTT. The J gene is TRBJ2-3, the V gene TRBV27, with a weak D call TRBD2 (6 bases). Trimming stripped 4 bases from V and 5 bases from J, with 22 bases between. Per the germline V gene, CDR1 is MNHEY and CDR2 is SMNVEV (reference sequence). CDR3 length equals 17 residues.

In its sample, this clonotype was seen many times. The chain carries TRBV7-9 and TRBJ2-1, with TRBD1 as a possible D gene (5 bases). The CDR3 has 15 amino acids. V lost 4 bases, J lost 0 bases, and 10 bases lay in between. Germline lookup yields CDR1 SEHNR and CDR2 FQNEAQ (reference sequence). CDR3 coding DNA: TGTGCCAGCAGCTCAGGACACAGCTCCTACAATGAGCAGTTCTTC. Residues: CASSSGHSSYNEQFF.